Listed here are 28 T cell receptor beta chains from one sample, sequenced in a study of blood T cells in healthy people across ages. Combining a sample-barcoded 5' primer with a J-beta primer mix, a second PCR ran for roughly 7 to 11 cycles. TCRdb re-derived calls from the 5' RACE reads in MiXCR, one entry per CDR3 protein. There are over a million distinct CDR3 sequences in the sample; roughly two fifths occur only once, and 4% lies in the top ten. The source material was blood. These receptor sequences come from a woman in her late teens or twenties in good health.

The V and J genes are TRBV13 and TRBJ2-7, with no clear D. The V end was cut by 2 bases, the J end by 5 bases, with 7 bases between. CDR1 is PRHDT, CDR2 FYEKMQ, per germline (reference sequence). The CDR3 totals 12 residues. The CDR3 DNA sequence: TGTGCCAGCAGCTTATTTGAGGACGAGCAGTACTTC. Encoded protein: CASSLFEDEQYF.

This clonotype was recorded a few times. The V gene is TRBV7-2, the J gene TRBJ1-6; 9 bases are a match to TRBD1. Trimming cost V 3 bases and J 8 bases; bases outside gene matches: 5. The CDR3 contains 15 residues. From germline, CDR1 is SGHTA and CDR2 FQGNSA. Here the CDR3 DNA reads TGTGCCAGCAGCTTTACCGGGACAGGGCATTCACCCCTCCACTTT. Protein sequence: CASSFTGTGHSPLHF.

This clonotype was picked up a small number of times. The chain links TRBV9 to TRBJ1-2; 9 positions agree with TRBD1. There are 15 residues in the CDR3. Germline lookup yields CDR1 SGDLS and CDR2 YYNGEE. The J segment lost 11 bases and the V segment lost 0 bases, leaving 11 bases of the junction unmatched. The CDR3 DNA reads as TGTGCCAGCAGCGTAGGAGGACAGGGGCTACCCCGTTACACCTTC. As protein: CASSVGGQGLPRYTF.

Of note for this clonotype: A single base separates this from a much larger clone, so it may be a read error. The genes are TRBV7-3 and TRBJ2-3; weak D call: TRBD2 (6 bases). Trimming shortened V by 1 base and J by 0 bases, and 17 bases separated the two germline ends. The CDR3 contains 18 residues. The germline CDR1 and CDR2 sequences are SGHTA and FQGTGA. CDR3 sequence: CASSLSYAGRISTDTQYF. The CDR3, as DNA: TGTGCCAGCAGCTTAAGCTACGCGGGAAGGATTAGCACAGATACGCAGTATTTT.

This chain uses TRBV7-9 with TRBJ2-7; 8 positions match TRBD1. Germline-derived CDR1 and CDR2 are SEHNR and FQNEAQ (reference sequence). CDR3 length: 18 amino acids. V dropped 2 bases and J dropped 4; count of bases not matched to a gene: 16. The CDR3 sequence is CASSLFAGGLTGEYEQYF. DNA for the CDR3: TGTGCCAGCAGCTTATTCGCAGGGGGCCTCACGGGGGAATACGAGCAGTACTTC.

The gene calls are TRBV27 and TRBJ2-7; 7 bases are shared with TRBD2. V shed 5 bases and J 2 bases; nucleotides not matched to a gene: 9. The length of the CDR3 is 15 residues. Germline V gene sequence: CDR1 MNHEY, CDR2 SMNVEV (reference sequence). For the CDR3, the DNA is TGTGCCAGCAGTCTGAGTAGCGGGCCAACCTACGAGCAGTACTTC. It translates to CASSLSSGPTYEQYF.

This chain joins TRBV29-1 and TRBJ2-1; unclear D gene. The closer fit of TRBJ2-7 to the DNA end suggests the J call may be wrong. The CDR3 loop spans 11 amino acids. Germline loops: CDR1 SQVTM, CDR2 ANQGSEA. The DNA for the CDR3 is TGCAGCGTTGTTCGGATGGACGAGCAGTACTTC. This encodes CSVVRMDEQYF.

The chain has TRBV4-3 and TRBJ1-2; a possible D gene is TRBD1 (6 bases). Germline values: CDR1 LGHNA, CDR2 YSLEER. The CDR3 covers 16 residues. Trimming took off 0 bases at V and 4 bases at J, with 15 bases between the two ends. CDR3 loop: CASSQERGAWVYGYTF. The DNA for the CDR3 is TGCGCCAGCAGCCAAGAGAGGGGGGCGTGGGTCTATGGCTACACCTTC.

This clonotype appeared a few times. J is TRBJ2-5 and V is TRBV6-5; the D call may be TRBD1 or TRBD2 (6 bases each). TRBJ2-7 matches the DNA end more closely, so the J call is doubtful. This CDR3 comprises 13 residues. Germline V CDR1 and CDR2: MNHEY, SVGAGI. The CDR3 nucleotides read TGTGCCAGCAGTCCTGGGGGGCCCCACGAGCAGTACTTC. Translating gives CASSPGGPHEQYF.

J is TRBJ2-7 and V is TRBV7-2, with 7 bases aligning to TRBD1. The CDR3 spans 15 residues. The germline CDR1 and CDR2 sequences are SGHTA and FQGNSA. Germline trimming cut 5 bases from V and 4 bases from J; bases unmatched to any gene: 11. This CDR3 reads CASSPGRGLFYEQYF. The CDR3 nucleotides read TGTGCCAGCAGCCCCGGTAGGGGGCTTTTTTACGAGCAGTACTTC.

In its sample, this clonotype was seen a few times. This chain's CDR3 is CASSPTGGPNYGYTF. CDR3 coding DNA: TGTGCCAGCAGCCCTACAGGGGGACCTAACTATGGCTACACCTTC. V gene TRBV3-1 combines with J gene TRBJ1-2, with 8 positions matching TRBD1. The CDR3 has 15 amino acids. J lost 0 bases, V lost 4 bases, and 4 bases had no gene match. CDR1 and CDR2 (germline): LGHDT, YNNKEL (reference sequence).

With regard to this clonotype: This sequence may be a read error, since a much larger clone differs from it by one base. CDR3 in amino acids: CATEDSYNKQFF. The CDR3 nucleotides read TGTGCCACCGAGGACTCCTACAATAAGCAGTTCTTC. The chain employs TRBV7-9 and TRBJ2-1; TRBD2 might be the D (5 bases). The V gene's germline CDR1 is SEHNR and CDR2 FQNEAQ (reference sequence). This CDR3 contains 12 residues.

This clonotype showed up just a few times. This chain joins TRBV6-5 and TRBJ1-5; 10 positions match TRBD1. This CDR3 contains 15 residues. Germline CDR1 is MNHEY and CDR2 is SVGAGI. Germline trimming cut 6 bases from V and 1 base from J; bases unmatched to any gene: 3. The CDR3 protein is CASRGQGTSNQPQHF. The CDR3, as DNA: TGTGCCAGCAGGGGACAGGGGACCAGCAATCAGCCCCAGCATTTT.

The V and J genes are TRBV20-1 and TRBJ2-7; D gene uncertain. The CDR3 contains 11 residues. The V gene lost 3 bases and the J gene lost 5 bases, with 8 bases spanning the gap. Germline V gene lookup returns CDR1 DFQATT and CDR2 SNEGSKA (reference sequence). For the CDR3, the DNA is TGCAGTGCTAGGAACCCTGACGAGCAGTACTTC. This sequence encodes CSARNPDEQYF.

This clonotype appeared once. The rearrangement joins TRBV18 to TRBJ2-3; TRBD2 matches 8 bases. Germline CDR1 KGHSH, CDR2 LQKENI. With V trimmed by 4 bases and J by 5 bases, 11 bases remained unmatched. The CDR3 has 16 amino acids. The CDR3 sequence: CASSQTTNGRVDTQYF. CDR3 nucleotides: TGTGCCAGCTCACAAACAACCAACGGGAGGGTAGATACGCAGTATTTT.

The chain combines TRBV2 with TRBJ2-1; 13 bases map to TRBD2. This CDR3 is 15 amino acids long. The germline V gene has CDR1 SNHLY and CDR2 FYNNEI. With V trimmed by 4 bases and J by 9 bases, 6 bases remained unmatched. CDR3 residues: CASSGTSGRGGEQFF. In nucleotides, the CDR3 is TGTGCCAGCAGTGGGACTAGCGGGAGAGGGGGTGAGCAGTTCTTC. The full variable domain, completed using reference TRBV2 and TRBJ2-1, is EPEVTQTPSHQVTQMGQEVILRCVPISNHLYFYWYRQILGQKVEFLVSFYNNEISEKSEIFDDQFSVERPDGSNFTLKIRSTKLEDSAMYFCASSGTSGRGGEQFFGPGTRLTVL.

The chain's CDR3 is CASSLESRGYGYTF. The DNA of the CDR3 is TGTGCCAGCAGCTTAGAGTCCAGGGGGTATGGCTACACCTTC. The rearrangement links TRBV7-2 to TRBJ1-2; TRBD1 agrees at 7 bases. In germline, CDR1 is SGHTA, CDR2 FQGNSA. CDR3 size: 14 residues. After removal of 1 base from V and 5 bases from J, the junction contained 4 bases not matched to a gene.

The chain combines TRBV20-1 with TRBJ2-1; D possibly corresponds to TRBD1 (5 bases). TRBJ2-7 matches the DNA end more closely, so the J call is doubtful. CDR3 length equals 15 residues. Germline CDR1 is DFQATT and CDR2 is SNEGSKA (reference sequence). CDR3: CSARDSRGPYNEQYF. The DNA for the CDR3 is TGCAGTGCTAGAGATTCAAGGGGCCCCTACAATGAGCAGTACTTC.

V and J are TRBV5-1 and TRBJ1-1; 8 bases map to TRBD1. From germline, CDR1 is SGHRS and CDR2 YFSETQ. J lost 1 base, V lost 7 bases, and 6 bases had no gene match. The CDR3 length is 14 residues. CDR3 DNA: TGCGCCAGCGCCCGACAGGGGTGGAACACTGAAGCTTTCTTT. Translating it yields CASARQGWNTEAFF.

The CDR3 DNA is TGTGCCAGCGGCGCGGGAGGGACCACAGATACGCAGTATTTT. This gives the protein CASGAGGTTDTQYF. The chain has TRBV9 and TRBJ2-3; TRBD2 aligns across 9 bases. CDR3 length: 14 amino acids. Unmatched junction bases numbered 5, after V lost 7 bases and J lost 2 bases. Germline loops: CDR1 SGDLS, CDR2 YYNGEE.

This clonotype appeared a single time. This chain links TRBV20-1 with TRBJ2-4, with TRBD2 identical over 16 bases. V lost 4 bases, J lost 1 base, and 4 bases stayed unmatched. CDR1 is DFQATT and CDR2 is SNEGSKA in the germline V gene (reference sequence). The CDR3 loop spans 17 amino acids. Here the CDR3 reads CSATGTSGRAAKNIQYF. The CDR3 DNA reads as TGCAGTGCTACTGGGACTAGCGGGAGGGCTGCCAAAAACATTCAGTACTTC.

This clonotype came up many times. The chain uses TRBV4-3 and TRBJ2-3, with 7 positions matching TRBD2. Trimming at V came to 0 bases and at J to 2 bases, leaving 5 bases not matched to a gene. Germline CDR1 LGHNA, CDR2 YSLEER. The CDR3 is 16 amino acids. CDR3 in amino acids: CASSQDGDYLTDTQYF. The DNA of the CDR3 is TGCGCCAGCAGCCAAGATGGGGACTACCTCACAGATACGCAGTATTTT.

The sample holds many counts of this clonotype. The chain joins TRBV29-1 to TRBJ1-2; the D is unclear. Germline CDR1 SQVTM, CDR2 ANQGSEA. This CDR3 has 15 residues. The V gene lost 4 bases and the J gene lost 5 bases, with 20 bases spanning the gap. In DNA, the CDR3 is TGCAGCGTTGGTCAGAGGCCGCAGTTGGTGTATGGCTACACCTTC. It codes for CSVGQRPQLVYGYTF. The entire variable domain, with the rest obtained from reference TRBV29-1 and TRBJ1-2, is as follows: SAVISQKPSRDICQRGTSLTIQCQVDSQVTMMFWYRQQPGQSLTLIATANQGSEATYESGFVIDKFPISRPNLTFSTLTVSNMSPEDSSIYLCSVGQRPQLVYGYTFGSGTRLTVV.

V is TRBV4-3 and J is TRBJ2-1, with 8 bases that match TRBD2. Trimming took 2 bases from V and 0 from J; bases not matched to a gene: 6. This CDR3 is 17 amino acids long. The germline V gene has CDR1 LGHNA and CDR2 YSLEER. DNA of the CDR3: TGCGCCAGCAGCCAATACCGACTAGCGCTCTCCTACAATGAGCAGTTCTTC. Residues: CASSQYRLALSYNEQFF.

V and J are TRBV5-1 and TRBJ1-2; TRBD1 might be the D (6 bases). The CDR3 is 14 amino acids. V was shortened by 1 base and J by 4 bases, with 11 bases between the two germline ends. In germline, CDR1 is SGHRS, CDR2 YFSETQ. The CDR3, as DNA: TGCGCCAGCAGCTTGCAGGACAGCACCTATGGCTACACCTTC. It codes for CASSLQDSTYGYTF.

The V call is TRBV29-1, the J call TRBJ1-2; 9 bases match TRBD1. The germline CDR1 and CDR2 sequences are SQVTM and ANQGSEA. The CDR3 runs to 15 residues. V was clipped by 1 base and J by 3 bases; unmatched bases: 6. CDR3 DNA: TGCAGCGTTGAAGTGGGGGACAGGGCTTACTATGGCTACACCTTC. Its protein is CSVEVGDRAYYGYTF. The full variable domain, with the rest looked up from reference TRBV29-1 and TRBJ1-2, is SAVISQKPSRDICQRGTSLTIQCQVDSQVTMMFWYRQQPGQSLTLIATANQGSEATYESGFVIDKFPISRPNLTFSTLTVSNMSPEDSSIYLCSVEVGDRAYYGYTFGSGTRLTVV.

The chain links TRBV4-1 to TRBJ2-3, with TRBD2 matching over 13 bases. Germline trimming cut 2 bases from V and 0 bases from J; bases unmatched to any gene: 2. CDR1 MGHRA and CDR2 YSYEKL come from the germline V gene. This CDR3 is 17 amino acids long. This CDR3 is CASSQLGLAGSTDTQYF. CDR3 nucleotides: TGCGCCAGCAGCCAATTGGGACTAGCGGGGAGCACAGATACGCAGTATTTT.

Worth noting for this clonotype: An end of the junction does not agree with germline; a read error may underlie this. V usage is TRBV12-3 or TRBV12-4 and J usage is TRBJ2-7; possible D gene TRBD2, 6 bases. The CDR3 has 13 amino acids. The CDR3 nucleotides are TGTACCAGCAGTCAAGGGACGGGGGTCGAGCAGTACTTC. Translating gives CTSSQGTGVEQYF.